This record covers a single T cell receptor beta chain. TCRdb processed the 5' RACE reads anew with MiXCR; each CDR3 protein has one entry. This table has around 220,000 distinct CDR3 sequences, approximately 10% appearing once. The sample is drawn from a study of CD8 T cells in ankylosing spondylitis. This CDR3 has 14 amino acids. Germline CDR1 reads SNHLY; CDR2 reads FYNNEI. The junction had 10 bases not matched to a gene; V was cut back by 6 bases and J by 7 bases. The TCR comes from a male donor with ankylosing spondylitis or in good health (not recorded which). The sequenced sample consisted of blood, either unsorted or a sorted T cell fraction (not recorded which). J is TRBJ2-7 and V is TRBV2; 9 bases align to TRBD1. In DNA form, the CDR3 reads TGTGCCAGCAGGTTGGGACAGGGAATAGGGGAGCAGTACTTC. Its translation: CASRLGQGIGEQYF.